Listed below are T cell receptor beta chains from one sample, sequenced in a study of blood T cell repertoires in COVID-19. Profiled with immunoSEQ multiplex PCR; TCRdb holds only in-frame clones, not every one. The repertoire consists of roughly 230,000 clones, with about 91% occurring once and the leading ten covering roughly 4.5%. The sequencing input was peripheral blood. All receptors derive from a woman aged 40 to 50 who had recovered from COVID-19. Each CDR3 is given with its conserved first and last residue. The D gene is left open where the match is weak. The size field is filled for only some rows; it gives once, few, many or a size class.

V	J	D	size	DNA	CDR3
TRBV21-1	TRBJ1-1	NA	once	TGTGCCAGCAGCAAAGCGCTGCCGCGGAGGAACACTGAAGCTTTCTTT	CASSKALPRRNTEAFF
TRBV10-3	TRBJ1-2	TRBD1	NA	TGTGCCATCAGTCCGGGACAGACCAATAACTATGGCTACACCTTC	CAISPGQTNNYGYTF
TRBV7-6	TRBJ2-1	NA	NA	TGTGCCAGCAGCCAAAGGACGGAGGGGTACAATGAGCAGTTCTTC	CASSQRTEGYNEQFF
TRBV7-2	TRBJ2-1	TRBD2	NA	TGTGCCAGCAGCTTAGCAGCGGGAGGGCCGGGAGAGCAGTTCTTC	CASSLAAGGPGEQFF
TRBV7-7	TRBJ2-5	NA	once	TGTGCCAGCAGCCCCAGGGAGGCGACGGTCTCGGAGACCCAGTACTTC	CASSPREATVSETQYF
TRBV20-1	TRBJ1-4	NA	NA	TGCAGTGCTAGTGCGAGGTTTAATGAAAAACTGTTTTTT	CSASARFNEKLFF
TRBV5-1	TRBJ2-5	NA	NA	TGCGCCAGCAGCTTGGAGAGGACTGTACAAGAGACCCAGTACTTC	CASSLERTVQETQYF
TRBV30	TRBJ1-6	NA	NA	TGTGCCTGGAGTGTCGGCAGCCAGGGTTCACCCCTCCACTTT	CAWSVGSQGSPLHF
TRBV10-3	TRBJ2-7	TRBD2	NA	TGTGCCATCGGGGGGGAGGAGCAGTACTTC	CAIGGEEQYF
TRBV30	TRBJ2-1	NA	NA	TGTGCCTGGAGTTTCGACACTGGCTCCTCCCATGAGCAGTTCTTC	CAWSFDTGSSHEQFF
TRBV6-6	TRBJ1-6	NA	NA	TGTGCCAGCAGCCCCCCGAGGGCCTCCTATAATTCACCCCTCCACTTT	CASSPPRASYNSPLHF
TRBV5-1	TRBJ1-1	NA	NA	TGCGCCAGCAGCTTGGTAAGGGGGAACACTGAAGCTTTCTTT	CASSLVRGNTEAFF
TRBV6-5	TRBJ2-1	NA	NA	TGTGCCAGCAGTCGGAGGGCGGAATCCTACAATGAGCAGTTCTTC	CASSRRAESYNEQFF
TRBV27	TRBJ1-1	NA	once	TGTGCCAGCAGGAAGGGACACACGAACACTGAAGCTTTCTTT	CASRKGHTNTEAFF
TRBV14	TRBJ2-2	TRBD1	NA	TGTGCCAGCAGCCAAGATTTAGGACAGGGAATTACCGGGGAGCTGTTTTTT	CASSQDLGQGITGELFF
TRBV28	TRBJ1-1	NA	NA	TGTGCCAGTGCAGTTAACACTGAAGCTTTCTTT	CASAVNTEAFF
TRBV5-1	TRBJ2-3	TRBD2	NA	TGCGCCAGCAGCTTATTGGGGCCTAGCGGGGGGTCAGATACGCAGTATTTT	CASSLLGPSGGSDTQYF
TRBV11-3	TRBJ2-1	TRBD2	once	TGTGCCAGCAGCTTCGGTCCAGCGGGGGGGGTTCCGGATGAGCAGTTCTTC	CASSFGPAGGVPDEQFF
TRBV3-1/TRBV3-2	TRBJ2-5	TRBD1	NA	TGTGCCAGCAGCCAACCCGGGACAGGGGAAGAGACCCAGTACTTC	CASSQPGTGEETQYF
TRBV4-1	TRBJ2-7	TRBD2	NA	TGCGCCAGCAGCCAAACTAGCGGGGGCTCCTACGAGCAGTACTTC	CASSQTSGGSYEQYF
TRBV5-1	TRBJ1-2	TRBD1	NA	TGCGCCAGCAGCTGGGGACAGGGAAGTGGCTACACCTTC	CASSWGQGSGYTF
TRBV3-1/TRBV3-2	TRBJ1-2	NA	NA	TGTGCCAGCAGCCAAGTTTCCGGGTTCAAGCATGGCTACACCTTC	CASSQVSGFKHGYTF
TRBV6-5	TRBJ2-3	NA	NA	TGTGCCAGCAGTTACCTAGGGGAAGTAACAGATACGCAGTATTTT	CASSYLGEVTDTQYF
TRBV2	TRBJ2-2	NA	NA	TGTGCCAGCAGTGAACGCGGAAAGGTGACCGGGGAGCTGTTTTTT	CASSERGKVTGELFF
TRBV7-6	TRBJ2-7	NA	NA	TGTGCCAGCAGCCTAACCTACGAGCAGTACTTC	CASSLTYEQYF
TRBV27	TRBJ1-1	NA	NA	TGTGCCAGCAGTTTGCAGGGCCCGGCCACTGAAGCTTTCTTT	CASSLQGPATEAFF
TRBV28	TRBJ1-6	TRBD1	NA	TGTGCCAGCAGCCAAAGTGTGTTTGGGACAGGGGTTAGTTCACCCCTCCACTTT	CASSQSVFGTGVSSPLHF